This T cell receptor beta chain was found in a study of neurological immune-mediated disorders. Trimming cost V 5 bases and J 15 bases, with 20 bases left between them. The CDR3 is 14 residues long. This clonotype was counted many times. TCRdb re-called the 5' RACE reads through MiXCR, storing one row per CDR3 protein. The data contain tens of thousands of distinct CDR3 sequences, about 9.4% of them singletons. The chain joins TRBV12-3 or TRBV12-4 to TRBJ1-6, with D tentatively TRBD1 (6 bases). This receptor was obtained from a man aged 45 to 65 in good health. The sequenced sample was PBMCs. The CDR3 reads CASSPGTTNLGLHF. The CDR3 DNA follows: TGTGCCAGCAGTCCTGGGACAACGAATTTAGGCCTCCACTTT.